These T cell receptor beta chains were read from a single sample in a study of blood T cells in healthy people across ages. From the 5' RACE reads, TCRdb called clonotypes with MiXCR, one entry per CDR3 protein. The table has around 2 million distinct CDR3 sequences, about 39% seen once. What was sequenced was blood. Receptor source: a human donor in good health. Both conserved end residues are part of each CDR3. A D gene is named only where the DNA matches it firmly. Expanded clones get a size class; other rows say once, few or many, or leave the size out.

-,15,TRBJ1-6,-,TRBV9,TGTGCCAGCAGCGTGTCCGGACGCTATAATTCACCCCTCCACTTT,CASSVSGRYNSPLHF
-,15,TRBJ1-2,few,TRBV7-3,TGTGCCAGCAGCTGGGAGGGGGTCTCTAACTATGGCTACACCTTC,CASSWEGVSNYGYTF
TRBD1,14,TRBJ2-7,many,TRBV29-1,TGCAGCGTTACCCCCCGGGACAGCGAATACGAGCAGTACTTC,CSVTPRDSEYEQYF
-,14,TRBJ2-5,-,TRBV11-2,TGTGCCAGCAGCTTGAGGGTGCTGGGTGGGGAGCAGTACTTC,CASSLRVLGGEQYF
-,12,TRBJ2-3,-,TRBV12-3/TRBV12-4,TGTGCCAGCAGAGTGAGAGCAGGTGCGCAGTATTTT,CASRVRAGAQYF
-,16,TRBJ2-1,-,TRBV29-1,TGCAGCGTTGATAGGGACTCTTATTACTCCTACAATGAGCAGTTCTTC,CSVDRDSYYSYNEQFF
-,16,TRBJ2-5,-,TRBV24-1,TGTGCCACCAGTGGATTTGGGGCGAAGGAGCAGGAGACCCAGTACTTC,CATSGFGAKEQETQYF
-,13,TRBJ1-2,few,TRBV2,TGTGCCACCGCCATGACAGTTAACTATGGCTACACCTTC,CATAMTVNYGYTF
-,14,TRBJ2-5,-,TRBV20-1,TGCAGTGCTAGAGATATCGGATACGAAGAGACCCAGTACTTC,CSARDIGYEETQYF
-,16,TRBJ2-5,-,TRBV5-6,TGTGCCAGCAGCAACTTGGCCCCCCCGGACCAAGAAACCCAGTACTTC,CASSNLAPPDQETQYF
-,14,TRBJ2-7,-,TRBV4-2,TGTGCCAGCAGCACCCAATTAGGGGACCACGAGCAGTACTTC,CASSTQLGDHEQYF
-,13,TRBJ2-3,-,TRBV10-3,TGTGCCGCCCGGGACTTGAACACAGATACGCAGTATTTT,CAARDLNTDTQYF
-,14,TRBJ2-1,few,TRBV6-5,TGTGCCAGCGGTCAAACGGGGGCCTACAATGAGCAGTTCTTC,CASGQTGAYNEQFF
TRBD1,16,TRBJ1-2,few,TRBV12-3/TRBV12-4,TGTGCCAGCAGACAACGACAGGGGCAAGCTAACTATGGCTACACCTTC,CASRQRQGQANYGYTF
-,12,TRBJ1-4,-,TRBV20-1,TGCCACCCAGCGTATCTTGGGGAAAAACTGTTTTTT,CHPAYLGEKLFF
TRBD2,12,TRBJ2-3,few,TRBV20-1,TGCAGTCCGGGGGGGGGCACAGATACGCAGTATTTT,CSPGGGTDTQYF
TRBD2,17,TRBJ2-3,-,TRBV4-1,TGCGCCAGCAGCCAAGATGGGTGGGGAGCTAGCGGGGATACGCAGTATTTT,CASSQDGWGASGDTQYF
TRBD2,13,TRBJ2-3,-,TRBV10-3,TGTGCCATCATGCGGGAGCTTGCAGATACGCAGTATTTT,CAIMRELADTQYF
-,13,TRBJ1-2,few,TRBV30,TGTGCCTGGAGTCTCAATTGGGTCGGTGGCTACACCTTC,CAWSLNWVGGYTF
-,13,TRBJ2-5,-,TRBV6-2/TRBV6-3,TGTGCCAGCAGTTACCCGATTTTTTACGGGCAGTACTTC,CASSYPIFYGQYF
-,15,TRBJ2-7,-,TRBV4-2,TGTGCCAGCAGCTCGAGAGTAAGCGGCTCCTACGAGCAGTACTTC,CASSSRVSGSYEQYF
TRBD2,17,TRBJ2-3,-,TRBV7-3,TGTGTCAGCAGCTTGAGTCTGGGCGGGGGATACACAGATACGCAGTATTTT,CVSSLSLGGGYTDTQYF
-,15,TRBJ2-3,-,TRBV5-4,TGTGCCAGCAGCTTGGCGGGGAGGATGGCAGATACGCAGTATTTT,CASSLAGRMADTQYF
TRBD2,17,TRBJ2-3,few,TRBV4-3,TGCGCCAGCAGCCAAGATAACCGGGGGGGATATCCAGATACGCAGTATTTT,CASSQDNRGGYPDTQYF
-,14,TRBJ2-7,-,TRBV9,TGTGCCAGCAGCCCGTCACTAGAGGCCTACGAGCAGTACTTC,CASSPSLEAYEQYF
-,13,TRBJ2-7,-,TRBV20-1,TGCAGTGCTTTCAGGGGGACTCCCTACGAGCAGTACTTC,CSAFRGTPYEQYF
-,13,TRBJ1-2,-,TRBV10-3,TGTGCCATCAATGACTATAATAAGTATGGCTACACCTTC,CAINDYNKYGYTF
-,16,TRBJ2-4,-,TRBV6-2/TRBV6-3,TGTGCCAGCAGATCCGGGACGGCCCTAGCCAAAAACATTCAGTACTTC,CASRSGTALAKNIQYF
TRBD2,15,TRBJ2-3,-,TRBV20-1,TGCAGTGCTAGAGTCAGCGGGGTAGTAACAGATACGCAGTATTTT,CSARVSGVVTDTQYF
-,18,TRBJ2-5,-,TRBV4-2,TGTGCCAGCAGCCAAGATGGGTTGCGGGGAGAGTACCAAGAGACCCAGTACTTC,CASSQDGLRGEYQETQYF
TRBD2,15,TRBJ2-7,few,TRBV12-3/TRBV12-4,TGTGCCAGCAGTTTAGCCCGGGGGGGGTCCTACGAGCAGTACTTC,CASSLARGGSYEQYF
-,13,TRBJ2-7,few,TRBV7-2,TGTGCCAGCAGCTTAATTCCGGGAGACGAGCAGTACTTC,CASSLIPGDEQYF
-,13,TRBJ1-2,few,TRBV29-1,TGCAGCGTTGTCGGGCAGGATAACTATGGCTACACCTTC,CSVVGQDNYGYTF
TRBD1,13,TRBJ1-2,-,TRBV6-6,TGTGCCAGCAGTTCTTCCGGGACAGATGGCTACACCTTC,CASSSSGTDGYTF
-,12,TRBJ1-2,once,TRBV2,TGTGCCAGCAGTGTAGGCAGGGCTGGCTACACCTTC,CASSVGRAGYTF
-,15,TRBJ2-3,few,TRBV12-3/TRBV12-4,TGTGCCAGCAGTTTGGCGGGACTCGACACAGATACGCAGTATTTT,CASSLAGLDTDTQYF
TRBD2,16,TRBJ2-7,few,TRBV7-8,TGTGCCAGCAGCTTCGGACTAGCGGGGGGGCCGGGGGAGCAGTACTTC,CASSFGLAGGPGEQYF
-,12,TRBJ1-2,-,TRBV5-8,TGTGCCAGCAGCCCAGGGTACCATGGCTACACCTTC,CASSPGYHGYTF
-,13,TRBJ2-3,few,TRBV27,TGTGCCAGCTCTAGAAGGGGGTCAGATACGCAGTATTTT,CASSRRGSDTQYF
TRBD2,18,TRBJ2-1,-,TRBV7-8,TGTGCCAGCAGCCCCGGGGGGGTAGGCAGGGAGGGCTACAATGAGCAGTTCTTC,CASSPGGVGREGYNEQFF
-,15,TRBJ1-2,few,TRBV24-1,TGTGCCACCAGTGGTTCCCGGACGGACTTGTATGGCTACACCTTC,CATSGSRTDLYGYTF
TRBD1,15,TRBJ1-1,few,TRBV3-1,TGTGCCAGCAGCCACAACCGACGGACAGGGTCCGGAGCTTTCTTT,CASSHNRRTGSGAFF
-,9,TRBJ2-1,few,TRBV20-1,TGCAGTGCTAGTACGAGGGGGTTCTTC,CSASTRGFF
-,13,TRBJ2-1,-,TRBV11-1,TGTGCCAGCAGCCGGGGCCTGGGGGGTGAGCAGTTCTTC,CASSRGLGGEQFF